This T cell receptor (beta chain) was sequenced for a study of blood T cells in healthy people across ages. General study findings and limits: CMV infection status of these donors was not known. Older age coincided with a roughly linear decline in TCR beta diversity per million T cells. The percentage of naive T cells correlated strongly with TCR beta diversity.

Every donor contributed about 10 milliliters of peripheral blood by blood draw. A J-beta primer mix and a sample-barcoded 5' primer were used in a second PCR of roughly 7 to 12 cycles. TCRdb redid the calling of the 5' RACE reads with MiXCR, one entry per CDR3 protein. The table has 1.8 million or so distinct CDR3 sequences, 35% to 50% seen once; the top ten hold roughly 24%. This clonotype turned up a few times. Its antigen is still unknown. This clonotype was sampled from a human donor in good health. The sample was blood.

In DNA form, the CDR3 reads TGTGCCAGCAGCAAAGAGCGTAGCGGGGGCAAGAGGGTTATCAACACTGAAGCTTTCTTT. This gives the protein CASSKERSGGKRVINTEAFF. The rearrangement links TRBV21-1 to TRBJ1-1. TRBV21-1 corresponds to a pseudogene. The CDR3 has 20 amino acids.